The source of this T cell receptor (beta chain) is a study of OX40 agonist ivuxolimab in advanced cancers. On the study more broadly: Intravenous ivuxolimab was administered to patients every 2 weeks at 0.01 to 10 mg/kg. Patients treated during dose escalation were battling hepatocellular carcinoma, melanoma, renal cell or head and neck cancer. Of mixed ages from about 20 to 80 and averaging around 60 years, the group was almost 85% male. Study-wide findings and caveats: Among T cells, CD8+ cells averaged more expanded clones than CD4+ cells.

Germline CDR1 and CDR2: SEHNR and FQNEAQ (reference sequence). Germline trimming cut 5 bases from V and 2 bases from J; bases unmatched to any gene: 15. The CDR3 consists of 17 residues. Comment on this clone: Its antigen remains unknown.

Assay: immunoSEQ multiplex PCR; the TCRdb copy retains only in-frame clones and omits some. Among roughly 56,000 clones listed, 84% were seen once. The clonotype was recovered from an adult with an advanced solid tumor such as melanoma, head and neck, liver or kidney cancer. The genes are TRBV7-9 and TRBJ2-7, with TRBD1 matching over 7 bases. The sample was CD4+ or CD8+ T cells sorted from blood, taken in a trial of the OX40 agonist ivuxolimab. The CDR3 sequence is CASSPSPPRQGAYEQYF. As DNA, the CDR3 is TGTGCCAGCAGCCCATCTCCCCCTCGACAGGGTGCCTACGAGCAGTACTTC.